What follows is one TCR beta chain and its context. This record belongs to a study of blood T cell repertoires in COVID-19. Assay: immunoSEQ multiplex PCR; the TCRdb copy retains only in-frame clones and omits some. The top ten hold more than 9% of the sample, which has 60,000 to 75,000 clones, about 88% seen once. The CDR3 loop spans 15 amino acids. CDR1 is LNHDA, CDR2 SQIVND, per germline (reference sequence). V was clipped by 3 bases and J by 7 bases; unmatched bases: 8. This TCR came from a human donor in a cohort sampled during active COVID-19. The sample comprised peripheral blood. This chain joins TRBV19 and TRBJ1-1; 10 nucleotides agree with TRBD1. CDR3 residues: CASSIGDRGLREAFF. DNA for the CDR3: TGTGCCAGTAGTATCGGGGACAGGGGACTCCGTGAAGCTTTCTTT.